Each of the 14 T cell receptor beta chains below was sequenced from the same sample in a study of breast tumors, draining lymph nodes, adjacent tissues (dated by TCRdb to about 2016). The protocol used for the library was multiplex PCR. The instrument was an Illumina HiSeq 2000. The raw public reads went through TCRdb reprocessing: fastp at Q25, MiXCR clone calling, in-frame beta chains kept. Entries that share a CDR3 protein sequence are merged under the most common genes and DNA. The sample has approximately 52,000 distinct CDR3 sequences on record, roughly 39% of them singletons. The ten biggest clones cover under 12% of the sample. Sequenced material: breast tumor tissue. The receptor source for this set is a female donor with breast cancer. Some clones in this sample may be carry-over from other donors' samples.

Worth noting for this clonotype: This clone may be a read error of a much larger clone one base away. The genes are TRBV6-1 and TRBJ2-2, with TRBD2 matching over 9 bases. This CDR3 is 16 amino acids long. Per germline, CDR1 MNHNS and CDR2 SASEGT. CDR3 bases: TGTGCCAGCGCCCCCGGGACTAGCCTTAACACCGGGGAGCTGCTTTTT. It translates to CASAPGTSLNTGELLF.

Ten or more counts support this clonotype. The V and J genes are TRBV5-1 and TRBJ1-2; no definite D call. Germline assignment: CDR1 SGHRS and CDR2 YFSETQ. Between the trimmed V and J ends, which lost 3 bases and 4 bases, there was a span of 22 bases. This CDR3 has 17 residues. In DNA, the CDR3 is TGCGCCAGCAGCTCGAAGGCGTTGGGGTCGGTTGGCTATGGCTACACCTTC. It is translated as CASSSKALGSVGYGYTF.

Concerning this clonotype: Since a much larger clone is just one base distant, this may be a read error. The chain carries TRBV6-2 or TRBV6-3 and TRBJ2-1, with 9 bases that match TRBD2. V gave up 4 bases and J gave up 8 bases; unmatched junction bases: 9. Germline V gene sequence: CDR1 MNHEY, CDR2 SVGEGT. CDR3 size: 15 residues. CDR3 in DNA: TGTGCCAGCAGTTCCGGCGGCGGGAGGGCCGATGAGCAGTTCTTC. Its protein is CASSSGGGRADEQFF.

The table lists this clonotype with many counts. CDR3 sequence: CASSQEVSVGSGANVLTF. The CDR3 DNA is TGCGCCAGCAGCCAAGAAGTCTCGGTGGGCTCTGGGGCCAACGTCCTGACTTTC. This chain joins TRBV4-3 and TRBJ2-6; D call uncertain. Germline values: CDR1 LGHNA, CDR2 YSLEER. The CDR3 totals 18 residues. The V end lost 0 bases, the J end lost 0 bases, and 12 bases lay between the germline ends.

A note on this clonotype: A read error may be the cause here, since a much bigger clone is one base away. The chain carries TRBV19 and TRBJ2-1, with D maybe TRBD2 (7 bases). CDR3 size: 12 residues. Germline V gives CDR1 LNHDA, CDR2 SQIVND (reference sequence). The CDR3 nucleotides read TGTACCAGTAGGGGGGGGGGGGATGAGCAGTTCTTC. This gives the protein CTSRGGGDEQFF.

This clonotype was detected ten times or more. The chain is built from TRBV4-2 and TRBJ2-7; 10 nucleotides line up with TRBD1. The CDR3 covers 14 residues. From germline, CDR1 is LGHNA and CDR2 YNFKEQ. Trimming at V came to 6 bases and at J to 7 bases, leaving 9 bases not matched to a gene. CDR3 in DNA: TGTGCCAGCAGTTCCGGGACAGGGGTGGAAGAGCAGTACTTC. Amino acids: CASSSGTGVEEQYF.

This clonotype was recorded many times. The chain uses TRBV7-8 and TRBJ2-3; D unresolved. Trimming left V 2 bases short and J 2 bases short, with 11 bases between. Germline V lookup: CDR1 SGHVS, CDR2 FQNEAQ. There are 15 residues in the CDR3. The CDR3 sequence: CASSLRPTFTDTQYF. DNA of the CDR3: TGTGCCAGCAGCTTACGTCCGACCTTCACAGATACGCAGTATTTT.

Many counts were recorded for this clonotype. As DNA, the CDR3 is TGTGCCAGCAGTTTTTACGGGACCACCACAATTCAGCAGTTCTTC. It is translated as CASSFYGTTTIQQFF. The chain has TRBV28 and TRBJ2-1; D tentatively reads TRBD1 or TRBD2 (5 bases each). CDR3 length: 15 amino acids. Trimming shortened V by 3 bases and J by 11 bases, and 20 bases separated the two germline ends. Germline loops: CDR1 MDHEN, CDR2 SYDVKM.

Ten or more counts support this clonotype. The chain employs TRBV5-4 and TRBJ2-7; the D gene is possibly TRBD2 (7 bases). Trimming took off 2 bases at V and 3 bases at J, with 12 bases between the two ends. The CDR3 is made up of 14 amino acids. The germline V gene encodes CDR1 SGHNT and CDR2 YYREEE (reference sequence). CDR3 DNA sequence: TGTGCCAGCAGCTTCCGGGGGGCCTTCTACGAGCAGTACTTC. Translating it yields CASSFRGAFYEQYF.

Details on this clonotype: Since a much larger clone is just one base distant, this may be a read error. The CDR3 region is CASSSVLGREQYF. In DNA form, the CDR3 reads TGTGCCAGCAGCTCAGTGTTGGGGCGCGAGCAGTACTTC. This rearrangement joins TRBV7-2 to TRBJ2-7, with D possibly being TRBD1 (5 bases). The CDR3 spans 13 residues. The germline V and J ends were trimmed by 4 bases and 6 bases, with 13 bases remaining between them. Germline lookup yields CDR1 SGHTA and CDR2 FQGNSA.

The chain has TRBV28 and TRBJ2-5; a weak D match, TRBD2 (6 bases). V lost 3 bases and J 4 bases, leaving 9 bases between the germline ends. The CDR3 is 13 residues long. Germline loops: CDR1 MDHEN, CDR2 SYDVKM. The CDR3 DNA reads TGTGCCAGCAGTTTCGCGGGACGAGAGACCCAGTACTTC. Amino acid sequence: CASSFAGRETQYF.

This clonotype was seen at least ten times. The chain has TRBV7-9 and TRBJ2-1; TRBD2 might be the D (6 bases). Germline-derived CDR1 and CDR2 are SEHNR and FQNEAQ (reference sequence). This CDR3 has 14 residues. Between the trimmed V and J ends, which lost 4 bases and 7 bases, there was a span of 14 bases. CDR3 bases: TGTGCCAGCAGCTCGGACTACCGAGGGAATGAGCAGTTCTTC. Its protein product is CASSSDYRGNEQFF. Full variable domain (rest looked up from reference TRBV7-9 and TRBJ2-1): DTGVSQNPRHKITKRGQNVTFRCDPISEHNRLYWYRQTLGQGPEFLTYFQNEAQLEKSRLLSDRFSAERPKGSFSTLEIQRTEQGDSAMYLCASSSDYRGNEQFFGPGTRLTVL.

On this clonotype itself: The conserved phenylalanine or tryptophan normally closing the CDR3 is absent here, so this likely arose from a read error. The chain links TRBV5-1 to TRBJ1-1; D uncertain. V was trimmed by 4 bases and J by 3 bases, leaving 13 bases between them. CDR1 SGHRS and CDR2 YFSETQ come from the germline V gene. The CDR3 is 14 residues long. CDR3 sequence: CASSRFLTDTEAFC. The CDR3 DNA reads TGCGCCAGCAGCCGCTTTCTGACGGACACTGAAGCTTTCTGT.

This clonotype was recorded once. The J gene is TRBJ1-4, the V gene TRBV20-1; D is uncertain. Germline lookup yields CDR1 DFQATT and CDR2 SNEGSKA (reference sequence). The CDR3 is 14 amino acids. V was pared by 1 base and J by 8 bases, with 14 bases between. The CDR3 region has the DNA TGCAGTGCTAGAGCGGCGACGGAAACCGAAAAACTGTTTTTT. The encoded protein is CSARAATETEKLFF.